The clone carrying this T cell receptor (beta chain) was counted between two and nine times. Its antigen is undetermined. TCRdb ran MiXCR on the reads and lists one entry per CDR3 protein. The sample holds 700,000 to 850,000 distinct CDR3 sequences; about 30% are singletons and the top ten take around an eighth. This sample was included in a study of T cell repertoires in cytomegalovirus infection. Overall study: CMV infection together with matching HLA type was indicated by public TCR beta signatures.

Study-level points and caveats: Summed frequency of public TCR beta families distinguished CMV carriers with the relevant HLA.

The receptor's source is a human donor in good health (CMV status not recorded). Some clones in this sample may be carry-over from other donors' samples. Here the sequenced sample was cultured CD8+ T cells from PBMCs, taken from culture after CMV antigen stimulation.

The CDR3 DNA reads as TGTGCCAGTAGTATTGGGTTAGGCCTTGAAGCTTTCTTT. This translates into CASSIGLGLEAFF. This chain uses TRBV19 with TRBJ1-1; D is ambiguous. V was clipped by 3 bases and J by 7 bases, with 12 bases between them. The length of the CDR3 is 13 residues. The germline V gene has CDR1 LNHDA and CDR2 SQIVND (reference sequence).